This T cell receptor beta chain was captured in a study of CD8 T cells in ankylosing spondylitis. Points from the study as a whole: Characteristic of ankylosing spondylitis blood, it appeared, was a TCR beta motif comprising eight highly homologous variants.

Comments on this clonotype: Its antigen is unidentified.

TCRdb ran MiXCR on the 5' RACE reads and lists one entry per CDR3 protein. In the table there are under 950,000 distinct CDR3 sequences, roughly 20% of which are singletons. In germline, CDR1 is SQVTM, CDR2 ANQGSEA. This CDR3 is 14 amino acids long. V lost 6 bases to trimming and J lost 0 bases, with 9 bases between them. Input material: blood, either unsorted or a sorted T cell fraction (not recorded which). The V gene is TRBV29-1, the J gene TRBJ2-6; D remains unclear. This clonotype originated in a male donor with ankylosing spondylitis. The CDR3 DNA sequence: TGCAGCGTAGCCCCGACCTCTGGGGCCAACGTCCTGACTTTC. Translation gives CSVAPTSGANVLTF.